The rows below give T cell receptor beta chains drawn from one sample of a study of blood T cells in healthy people across ages. TCRdb re-called the 5' RACE reads with MiXCR, one entry per CDR3 protein. The sample lists 450,000 to 700,000 distinct CDR3 sequences, 27% occurring once. Sequenced material: blood. These receptors were obtained from a woman aged 70 to 79 in good health. Both conserved end residues are part of each CDR3. Fields, in order: V gene, D gene, J gene, clone size, CDR3 protein, CDR3 DNA. D genes are given only for firm matches. Size tells how often a clone was seen (once, few, many) or the class of an expanded clone, and some rows leave it out.

v_call: TRBV12-3/TRBV12-4; d_call: NA; j_call: TRBJ1-2; clone_size: few; cdr3_aa: CASSLLRGLGGYTF; cdr3_nt: TGTGCCAGCAGTTTGCTGAGGGGTCTGGGTGGCTACACCTTC
v_call: TRBV7-2; d_call: TRBD2; j_call: TRBJ2-3; clone_size: few; cdr3_aa: CASSSGTSGYSTDTQYF; cdr3_nt: TGTGCCAGCAGCTCAGGGACTAGCGGCTATAGCACAGATACGCAGTATTTT
v_call: TRBV7-6; d_call: NA; j_call: TRBJ2-5; clone_size: NA; cdr3_aa: CASSLNQGRQYF; cdr3_nt: TGTGCCAGCAGCTTAAACCAGGGCCGGCAGTACTTC
v_call: TRBV4-2; d_call: NA; j_call: TRBJ2-7; clone_size: NA; cdr3_aa: CASSQVGRVGEQYF; cdr3_nt: TGTGCCAGCAGCCAAGTTGGCAGGGTGGGCGAGCAGTACTTC
v_call: TRBV9; d_call: TRBD1; j_call: TRBJ1-2; clone_size: NA; cdr3_aa: CASSSNRDRGMDGYTF; cdr3_nt: TGTGCCAGCAGCTCCAACCGGGACAGGGGGATGGATGGCTACACCTTC
v_call: TRBV4-3; d_call: NA; j_call: TRBJ2-5; clone_size: NA; cdr3_aa: CASSQDRSLKGTQYF; cdr3_nt: TGCGCCAGCAGCCAAGATCGCAGCCTCAAGGGGACCCAGTACTTC
v_call: TRBV9; d_call: NA; j_call: TRBJ2-5; clone_size: few; cdr3_aa: CASSVSSYQETQHF; cdr3_nt: TGTGCCAGCAGCGTTTCATCCTACCAAGAGACCCAGCACTTC
v_call: TRBV20-1; d_call: TRBD2; j_call: TRBJ2-5; clone_size: NA; cdr3_aa: CSARGTPWTRHQETQYF; cdr3_nt: TGCAGTGCTAGAGGGACCCCTTGGACTAGACACCAAGAGACCCAGTACTTC
v_call: TRBV4-2; d_call: NA; j_call: TRBJ2-7; clone_size: few; cdr3_aa: CASSQAGDTYEQYF; cdr3_nt: TGTGCCAGCAGCCAGGCAGGGGACACCTACGAGCAGTACTTC
v_call: TRBV20-1; d_call: TRBD1; j_call: TRBJ2-7; clone_size: many; cdr3_aa: CSARDSSREQYF; cdr3_nt: TGCAGTGCCCGGGACAGCTCCCGCGAGCAGTACTTC
v_call: TRBV4-3; d_call: TRBD1; j_call: TRBJ1-2; clone_size: NA; cdr3_aa: CASSHLPPTGSIGYTF; cdr3_nt: TGCGCCAGCAGCCATCTCCCTCCGACAGGGTCTATAGGCTACACCTTC
v_call: TRBV5-6; d_call: TRBD1; j_call: TRBJ2-7; clone_size: NA; cdr3_aa: CASSFPSRTGSSYEQYF; cdr3_nt: TGTGCCAGCAGCTTCCCAAGCCGGACAGGCAGCTCCTACGAGCAGTACTTC
v_call: TRBV24-1; d_call: NA; j_call: TRBJ2-2; clone_size: NA; cdr3_aa: CATEQNTGELFF; cdr3_nt: TGTGCCACCGAACAGAACACCGGGGAGCTGTTTTTT
v_call: TRBV11-2; d_call: TRBD2; j_call: TRBJ2-3; clone_size: NA; cdr3_aa: CASSPRGLAGGPTDTQYF; cdr3_nt: TGTGCCAGCAGCCCGAGGGGGCTAGCGGGGGGGCCGACAGATACGCAGTATTTT
v_call: TRBV7-2; d_call: NA; j_call: TRBJ1-1; clone_size: once; cdr3_aa: CASSLVGAMNTEAFF; cdr3_nt: TGTGCCAGCAGCTTAGTGGGGGCTATGAACACTGAAGCTTTCTTT
v_call: TRBV7-2; d_call: NA; j_call: TRBJ2-3; clone_size: NA; cdr3_aa: CASSPSVPDTQYF; cdr3_nt: TGTGCCAGCAGCCCCTCTGTACCAGATACGCAGTATTTT
v_call: TRBV5-6; d_call: NA; j_call: TRBJ1-1; clone_size: few; cdr3_aa: CASSRAVNTEAFF; cdr3_nt: TGTGCCAGCAGTCGGGCGGTGAACACTGAAGCTTTCTTT
v_call: TRBV2; d_call: TRBD1; j_call: TRBJ2-4; clone_size: many; cdr3_aa: CASSHPGQGLAKNIQYF; cdr3_nt: TGTGCCAGCAGTCACCCTGGACAGGGGCTAGCCAAAAACATTCAGTACTTC
v_call: TRBV9; d_call: TRBD2; j_call: TRBJ2-2; clone_size: NA; cdr3_aa: CASSVAAIFTSGVANTGELFF; cdr3_nt: TGTGCCAGCAGCGTAGCTGCGATCTTTACTAGCGGGGTCGCGAACACCGGGGAGCTGTTTTTT
v_call: TRBV7-2; d_call: NA; j_call: TRBJ2-2; clone_size: few; cdr3_aa: CASSLEGSLGTGELFF; cdr3_nt: TGTGCCAGCAGCTTGGAGGGGTCCCTGGGCACCGGGGAGCTGTTTTTT
v_call: TRBV7-3; d_call: TRBD2; j_call: TRBJ2-2; clone_size: NA; cdr3_aa: CASSLQRGRGGGELFF; cdr3_nt: TGTGCCAGCAGCTTACAGCGGGGGCGCGGGGGCGGGGAGCTGTTTTTT
v_call: TRBV7-2; d_call: TRBD2; j_call: TRBJ2-4; clone_size: few; cdr3_aa: CASSFEAGGSVSIQYF; cdr3_nt: TGTGCCAGCAGCTTCGAAGCGGGGGGCTCGGTTAGCATTCAGTACTTC
v_call: TRBV9; d_call: TRBD2; j_call: TRBJ2-1; clone_size: few; cdr3_aa: CASSVGLVGYNEQFF; cdr3_nt: TGTGCCAGCAGCGTGGGACTAGTGGGTTACAATGAGCAGTTCTTC
v_call: TRBV7-9; d_call: NA; j_call: TRBJ2-1; clone_size: NA; cdr3_aa: CASSLARGAQYNEQFF; cdr3_nt: TGTGCCAGCAGCTTAGCCCGAGGGGCGCAATACAATGAGCAGTTCTTC
v_call: TRBV2; d_call: NA; j_call: TRBJ2-5; clone_size: many; cdr3_aa: CASSEQQETQYF; cdr3_nt: TGTGCCAGCAGTGAACAGCAAGAGACCCAGTACTTC
v_call: TRBV20-1; d_call: NA; j_call: TRBJ2-7; clone_size: few; cdr3_aa: CSARAGTYEQYF; cdr3_nt: TGCAGTGCTAGAGCGGGGACCTACGAGCAGTACTTC
v_call: TRBV11-2; d_call: NA; j_call: TRBJ2-5; clone_size: NA; cdr3_aa: CASSLGGLGVTTQYF; cdr3_nt: TGTGCCAGCAGCTTAGGTGGCCTGGGCGTTACAACCCAGTACTTC
v_call: TRBV29-1; d_call: NA; j_call: TRBJ2-1; clone_size: NA; cdr3_aa: CSVWDNEQFF; cdr3_nt: TGCAGCGTATGGGACAATGAGCAGTTCTTC
v_call: TRBV5-6; d_call: NA; j_call: TRBJ1-1; clone_size: few; cdr3_aa: CASSYSWENTEAFF; cdr3_nt: TGTGCCAGCAGCTATAGTTGGGAGAACACTGAAGCTTTCTTT
v_call: TRBV20-1; d_call: TRBD2; j_call: TRBJ2-4; clone_size: NA; cdr3_aa: CSARDYLAGPTENIQYF; cdr3_nt: TGCAGTGCTAGAGATTACCTAGCGGGGCCGACCGAAAACATTCAGTACTTC
v_call: TRBV3-1; d_call: TRBD2; j_call: TRBJ2-4; clone_size: NA; cdr3_aa: CASSRSGVAKNIQYF; cdr3_nt: TGTGCCAGCAGCCGTAGCGGGGTAGCCAAAAACATTCAGTACTTC
v_call: TRBV5-8; d_call: NA; j_call: TRBJ1-2; clone_size: few; cdr3_aa: CASSFTGVEYGYTF; cdr3_nt: TGTGCCAGCAGCTTCACGGGCGTAGAGTATGGCTACACCTTC
v_call: TRBV12-3/TRBV12-4; d_call: NA; j_call: TRBJ2-1; clone_size: few; cdr3_aa: CASSATRFEVSSYNEQFF; cdr3_nt: TGTGCCAGCAGTGCTACTAGGTTTGAGGTGAGCTCCTACAATGAGCAGTTCTTC